This T cell receptor beta chain was documented in a study of Graves' ophthalmopathy and Graves' hyperthyroidism. The authors amplified TCR beta CDR3 regions, and they did so from RNA transcripts for repertoire sequencing. After a first-round RT-PCR with HTBI primers, a second-round multiplex PCR was run. TCRdb recomputed calls from the multiplex PCR reads with MiXCR, one row per CDR3 protein. Found here are 150,000 to 200,000 distinct CDR3 sequences, just under 40% of them singletons; the top ten hold roughly 8.9%. The CDR3 runs to 15 residues. Germline-derived CDR1 and CDR2 are SNHLY and FYNNEI. Losses at the gene ends were 6 bases for V and 2 bases for J; bases not matched to a gene: 7. This clonotype has at least ten counts. Its antigen is undetermined. The study enrolled ophthalmopathy donors with moderate-to-severe activity, CAS ≥3, NOSPECS ≥4 and duration under 3 months. Study-wide findings and caveats: From stable hyperthyroidism, ophthalmopathy was separated by a 13-signature model with 85% to 90% sensitivity and under 84% specificity. Blood also carried most expanded thyroid clonotypes exceeding 0.001 frequency.

Material for sequencing was peripheral blood. J is TRBJ1-3 and V is TRBV2; 7 bases fit TRBD1. The receptor was derived from a man aged 25 to 40 with Graves' ophthalmopathy. CDR3 sequence (DNA): TGTGCCAGCAGCCAACCGACAGGGCCTGGAAACACCATATATTTT. The encoded protein is CASSQPTGPGNTIYF.